What follows describes a single T cell receptor beta chain. These data originate in a study of blood T cell repertoires in COVID-19. CDR3 size: 16 residues. CDR1 is SGHNT, CDR2 YYREEE, per germline (reference sequence). With 1 base clipped from V and 2 bases from J, the junction kept 6 bases outside the gene matches. In the original processing: Scientists estimated how many nucleated cells there were by amplifying reference gene primers. Measured with immunoSEQ multiplex PCR; TCRdb has only the in-frame clones, and not every one. V and J calls and clone size follow that table, whereas D and trimming were derived from the DNA. The sample holds 70,000 or so clones, 76% seen once. The Seattle patients, enrolled during active infection, were followed longitudinally.

The V and J genes are TRBV5-4 and TRBJ2-5; TRBD2 matches at 9 bases. Source material: peripheral blood. The sequence derives from a man in his sixties with COVID-19, enrolled during active disease. Written as DNA, the CDR3 is TGTGCCAGCAGCTTGCCTAGCGGGGATTATCAAGAGACCCAGTACTTC. Amino acids: CASSLPSGDYQETQYF.